This T cell receptor (beta chain) was observed in a study of shared clonotypes between healthy human individuals. Study-level points and caveats: Non-shared clonotypes had lower generation probabilities than those shared by all four donors.

As concerns this clone: As yet, its antigen is unknown.

The CD4+ fraction was divided into a CD45RA+ naive subset and a CD45RA-negative memory subset. Sequenced by immunoSEQ multiplex PCR; TCRdb stores in-frame clones only, minus some. The sample has around 990,000 clones; roughly 80% are singletons. The germline V gene encodes CDR1 MNHNY and CDR2 SVGAGI (reference sequence). The CDR3 has 14 residues. V was trimmed by 7 bases and J by 0 bases, leaving 12 bases between them. The rearrangement joins TRBV6-6 to TRBJ1-2; a weak D match, TRBD1 (5 bases). The clonotype comes from a man aged 18-30 years in good health. Some clones in this sample may be carry-over from other donors' samples. The sequenced material came from memory CD4+ T cells from PBMCs. Described subset: CD45RA-negative fraction. This chain's CDR3 is CASINGGTNYGYTF. The CDR3 region has the DNA TGTGCCAGCATCAATGGGGGAACTAACTATGGCTACACCTTC.